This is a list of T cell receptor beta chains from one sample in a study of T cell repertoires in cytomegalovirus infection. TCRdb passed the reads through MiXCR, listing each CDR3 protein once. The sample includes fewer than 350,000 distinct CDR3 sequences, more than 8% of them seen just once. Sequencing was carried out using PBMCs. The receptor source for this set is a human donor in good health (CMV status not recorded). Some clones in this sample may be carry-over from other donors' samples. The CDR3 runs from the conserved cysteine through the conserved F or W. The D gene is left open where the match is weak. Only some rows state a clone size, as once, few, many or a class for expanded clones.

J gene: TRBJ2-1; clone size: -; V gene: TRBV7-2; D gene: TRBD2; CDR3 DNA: TGTGCCAGCAGCTTTACTAGCGTTGGTGAGCAGTTCTTC; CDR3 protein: CASSFTSVGEQFF
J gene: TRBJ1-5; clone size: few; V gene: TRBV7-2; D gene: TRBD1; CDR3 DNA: TGTGCCAGCAGCGACCGGACAGGGGTTGGACAGCCCCAGCATTTT; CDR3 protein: CASSDRTGVGQPQHF
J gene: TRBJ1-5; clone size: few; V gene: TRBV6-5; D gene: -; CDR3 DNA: TGTGCCAGCAGTTACGACCGACTAAATCAGCCCCAGCATTTT; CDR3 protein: CASSYDRLNQPQHF
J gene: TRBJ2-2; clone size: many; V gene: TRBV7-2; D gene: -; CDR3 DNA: TGTGCCAGCAGCCCCCGGGACACCTACACCGGGGAGCTGTTTTTT; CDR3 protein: CASSPRDTYTGELFF
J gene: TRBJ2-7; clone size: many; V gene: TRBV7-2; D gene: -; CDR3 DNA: TGTGCCAGCAGCCCCGGTAGAGCGGGCACACTCTCCTACGAGCAGTACTTC; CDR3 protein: CASSPGRAGTLSYEQYF
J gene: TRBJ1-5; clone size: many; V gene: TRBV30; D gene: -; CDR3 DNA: TGTGCCTGGAGTGTGGCAGGGAGCCAGCCCCAGCATTTT; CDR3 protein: CAWSVAGSQPQHF
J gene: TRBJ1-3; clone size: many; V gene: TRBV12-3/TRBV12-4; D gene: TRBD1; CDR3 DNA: TGTGCCAGCAGTAAGGGACAGGGGGCAGCGGTTGGAAACACCATATATTTT; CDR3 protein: CASSKGQGAAVGNTIYF
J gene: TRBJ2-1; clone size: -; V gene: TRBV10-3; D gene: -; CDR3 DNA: TGTGCCATTGGGGGGGGCCGCTCCTACAATGAGCAGTTCTTC; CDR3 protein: CAIGGGRSYNEQFF
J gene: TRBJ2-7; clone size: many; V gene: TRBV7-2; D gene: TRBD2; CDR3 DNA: TGTGCCAGCAGCTTAGGGGGGGCAGGGCTAGCGGGAGGCCGGCGGGAGCAGTACTTC; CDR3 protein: CASSLGGAGLAGGRREQYF
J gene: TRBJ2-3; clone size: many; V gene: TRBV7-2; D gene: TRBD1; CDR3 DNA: TGTGCCAGCAGCTTACGACAGGGGGCGACAGATACGCAGTATTTT; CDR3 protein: CASSLRQGATDTQYF
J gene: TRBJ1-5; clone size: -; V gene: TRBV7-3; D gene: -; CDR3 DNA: TGTGCCAGCAGCCAGGACGGAGGGGGTCCGCCCCAGCATTTT; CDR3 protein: CASSQDGGGPPQHF
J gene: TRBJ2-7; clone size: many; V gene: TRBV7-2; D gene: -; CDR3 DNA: TGTGCCAGCAGCTTCGACGGTAGCTCCTACGAGCAGTACTTC; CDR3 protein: CASSFDGSSYEQYF
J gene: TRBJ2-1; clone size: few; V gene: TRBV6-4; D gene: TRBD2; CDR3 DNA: TGTGCCAGCAGTGAGTCGAGCGGGATGAGTAATGAGCAGTTCTTC; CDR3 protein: CASSESSGMSNEQFF
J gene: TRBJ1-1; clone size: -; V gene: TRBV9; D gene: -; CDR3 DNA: TGTGCCAGCAGCGTAGGTCGGCAGGGCGGTGGAGCTTTCTTT; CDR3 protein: CASSVGRQGGGAFF
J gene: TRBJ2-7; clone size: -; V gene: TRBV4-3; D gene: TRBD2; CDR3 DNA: TGCGCCAGCAGCCAAGTCATCACTAGCGGGAGCTACGAGCAGTACTTC; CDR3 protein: CASSQVITSGSYEQYF
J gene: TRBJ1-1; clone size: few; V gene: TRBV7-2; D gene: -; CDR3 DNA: TGTGCCAGCACCCCTAGGAGATATGGTGACACTGAAGCTTTCTTT; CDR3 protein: CASTPRRYGDTEAFF
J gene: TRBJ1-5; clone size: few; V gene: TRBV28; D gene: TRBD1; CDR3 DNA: TGTGCCAGCAGTGCAGACAGGGGTGTAGGCAATCAGCCCCAGCATTTT; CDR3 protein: CASSADRGVGNQPQHF
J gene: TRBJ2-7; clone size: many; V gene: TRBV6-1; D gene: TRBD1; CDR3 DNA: TGTGCCAGCAGTTCACCTTCGTTCCGGGACAGGGGATACGAGCAGTACTTC; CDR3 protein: CASSSPSFRDRGYEQYF
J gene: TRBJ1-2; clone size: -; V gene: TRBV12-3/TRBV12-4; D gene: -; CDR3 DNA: TGTGCCAGCAGTTTTCCCTTTTATGGCTACACCTTC; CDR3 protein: CASSFPFYGYTF
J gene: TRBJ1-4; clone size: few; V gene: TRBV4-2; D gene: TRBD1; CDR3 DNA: TGTGCCAGCAGCCAAGCAGGGACAGAGGGAGAAAAACTGTTTTTT; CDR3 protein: CASSQAGTEGEKLFF
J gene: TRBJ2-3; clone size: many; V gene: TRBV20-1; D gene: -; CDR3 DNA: TGCAGTGCTAGAGATTTAGGGGATGGGACAGATACGCAGTATTTT; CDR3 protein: CSARDLGDGTDTQYF
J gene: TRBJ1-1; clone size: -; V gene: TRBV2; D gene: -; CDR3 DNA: TGTGCCAGCACCCTAGGGGTACCAGCGTTT; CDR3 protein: CASTLGVPAF
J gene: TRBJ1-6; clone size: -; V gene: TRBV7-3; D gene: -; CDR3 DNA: TGTGCCAGCAGCTCCGGGACGGGGTATTCACCCCTCCACTTT; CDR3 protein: CASSSGTGYSPLHF
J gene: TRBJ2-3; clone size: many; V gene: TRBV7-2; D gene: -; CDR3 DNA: TGTGCCAGCAGCTCAGGACAGTTCACAGATACGCAGTATTTT; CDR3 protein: CASSSGQFTDTQYF
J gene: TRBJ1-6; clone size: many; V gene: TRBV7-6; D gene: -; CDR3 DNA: TGTGCCAGCAGCTCCCTACGTAGACCACCCCTCCACTTT; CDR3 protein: CASSSLRRPPLHF
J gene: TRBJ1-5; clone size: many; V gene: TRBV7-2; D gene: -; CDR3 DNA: TGTGCCAGCAGCTTAGTGGGGGCTTGGGATCAGCCCCAGCATTTT; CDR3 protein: CASSLVGAWDQPQHF
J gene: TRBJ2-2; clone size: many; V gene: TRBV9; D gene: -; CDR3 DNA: TGTGCCAGCAGCGTAGCTCTGAACACCGGGGAGCTGTTTTTT; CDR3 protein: CASSVALNTGELFF
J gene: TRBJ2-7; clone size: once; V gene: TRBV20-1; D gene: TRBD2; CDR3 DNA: TGCAGTGCTAGAGATGCGGGGGGGAGATACGAGCAGTACTTC; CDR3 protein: CSARDAGGRYEQYF
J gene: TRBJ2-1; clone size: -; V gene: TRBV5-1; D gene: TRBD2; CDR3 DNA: TGCGCCAGCAGCTTGGGACTAGCGGGAGGGGCGAATGAGCAGTTCTTC; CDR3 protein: CASSLGLAGGANEQFF
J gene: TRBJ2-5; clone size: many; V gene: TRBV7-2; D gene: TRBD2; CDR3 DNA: TGTGCCAGCAGCTCCTCCTTGACTAGCGGGGGGACCACCCAAGAGACCCAGTACTTC; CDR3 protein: CASSSSLTSGGTTQETQYF
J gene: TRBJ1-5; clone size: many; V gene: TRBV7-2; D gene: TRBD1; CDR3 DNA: TGTGCCAGCAGCCAACGACAGGGTAGCCAGCCCCAGCATTTT; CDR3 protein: CASSQRQGSQPQHF
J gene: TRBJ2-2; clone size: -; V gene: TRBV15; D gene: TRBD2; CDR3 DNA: TGTGCCACCAGCAAGGCCAGCGGGGGTTCCGGGGAGCTGTTTTTT; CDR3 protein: CATSKASGGSGELFF
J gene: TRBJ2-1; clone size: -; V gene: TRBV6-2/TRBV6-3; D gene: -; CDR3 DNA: TGTGCCAGCAATTACCCGGTGGGCAATGAGCAGTTCTTC; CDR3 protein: CASNYPVGNEQFF
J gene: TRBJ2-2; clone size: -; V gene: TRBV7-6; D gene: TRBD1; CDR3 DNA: TGTGCCAGCAGCCGCTGGACAGGGGATACCGGGGAGCTGTTTTTT; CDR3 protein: CASSRWTGDTGELFF
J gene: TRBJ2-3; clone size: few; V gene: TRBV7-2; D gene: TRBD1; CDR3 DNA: TGTGCCAGCACCCGGGACAGCGGCACAGATACGCAGTATTTT; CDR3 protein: CASTRDSGTDTQYF